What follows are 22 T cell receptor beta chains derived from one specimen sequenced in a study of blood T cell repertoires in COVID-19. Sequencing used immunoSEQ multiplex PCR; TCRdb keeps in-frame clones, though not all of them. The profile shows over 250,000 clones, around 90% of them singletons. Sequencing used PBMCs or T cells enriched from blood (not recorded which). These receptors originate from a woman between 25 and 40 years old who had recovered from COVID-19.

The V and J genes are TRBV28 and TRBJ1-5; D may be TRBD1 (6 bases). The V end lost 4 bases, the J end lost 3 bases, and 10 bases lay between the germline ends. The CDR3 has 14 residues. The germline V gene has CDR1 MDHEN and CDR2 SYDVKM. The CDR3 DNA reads TGTGCCAGCAGTTCGGGACAACACAATCAGCCCCAGCATTTT. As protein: CASSSGQHNQPQHF.

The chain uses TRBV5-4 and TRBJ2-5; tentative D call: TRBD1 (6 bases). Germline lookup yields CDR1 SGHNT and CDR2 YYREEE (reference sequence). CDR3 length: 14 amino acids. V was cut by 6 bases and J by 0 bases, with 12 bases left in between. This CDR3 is CASNHWTDQETQYF. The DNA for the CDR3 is TGTGCCAGCAACCACTGGACAGACCAAGAGACCCAGTACTTC. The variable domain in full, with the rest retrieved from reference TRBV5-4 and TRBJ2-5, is ETGVTQSPTHLIKTRGQQVTLRCSSQSGHNTVSWYQQALGQGPQFIFQYYREEENGRGNFPPRFSGLQFPNYSSELNVNALELDDSALYLCASNHWTDQETQYFGPGTRLLVL.

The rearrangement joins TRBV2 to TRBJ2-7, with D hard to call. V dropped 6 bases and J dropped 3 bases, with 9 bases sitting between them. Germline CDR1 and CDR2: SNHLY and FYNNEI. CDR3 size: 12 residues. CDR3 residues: CASRRENYEQYF. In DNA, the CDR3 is TGTGCCAGCAGGAGAGAAAACTACGAGCAGTACTTC. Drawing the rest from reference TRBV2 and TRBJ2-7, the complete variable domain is EPEVTQTPSHQVTQMGQEVILRCVPISNHLYFYWYRQILGQKVEFLVSFYNNEISEKSEIFDDQFSVERPDGSNFTLKIRSTKLEDSAMYFCASRRENYEQYFGPGTRLTVT.

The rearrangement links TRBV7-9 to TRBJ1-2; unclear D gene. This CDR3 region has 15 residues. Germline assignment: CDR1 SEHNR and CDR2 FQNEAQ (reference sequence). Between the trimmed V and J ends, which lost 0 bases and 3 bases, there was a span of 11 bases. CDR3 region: CASSLAEQAYYGYTF. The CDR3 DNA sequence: TGTGCCAGCAGCTTAGCAGAGCAGGCTTACTATGGCTACACCTTC.

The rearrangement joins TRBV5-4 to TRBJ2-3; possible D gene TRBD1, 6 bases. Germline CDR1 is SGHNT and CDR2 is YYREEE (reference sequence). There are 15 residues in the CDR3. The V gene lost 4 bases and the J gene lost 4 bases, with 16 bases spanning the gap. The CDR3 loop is CASSPTGYGADTQYF. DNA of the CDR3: TGTGCCAGCAGCCCCACAGGGTACGGAGCAGATACGCAGTATTTT.

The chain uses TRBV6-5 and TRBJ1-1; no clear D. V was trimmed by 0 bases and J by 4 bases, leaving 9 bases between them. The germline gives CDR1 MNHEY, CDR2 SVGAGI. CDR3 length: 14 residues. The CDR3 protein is CASSYSGGPTEAFF. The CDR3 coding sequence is TGTGCCAGCAGTTACTCTGGAGGACCCACTGAAGCTTTCTTT.

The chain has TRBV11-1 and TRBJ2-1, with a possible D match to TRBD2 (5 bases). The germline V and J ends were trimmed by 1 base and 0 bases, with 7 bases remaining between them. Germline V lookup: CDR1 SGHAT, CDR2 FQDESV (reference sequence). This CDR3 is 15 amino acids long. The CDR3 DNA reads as TGTGCCAGCAGCTTAGAAGGGAGCTCCTACAATGAGCAGTTCTTC. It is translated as CASSLEGSSYNEQFF.

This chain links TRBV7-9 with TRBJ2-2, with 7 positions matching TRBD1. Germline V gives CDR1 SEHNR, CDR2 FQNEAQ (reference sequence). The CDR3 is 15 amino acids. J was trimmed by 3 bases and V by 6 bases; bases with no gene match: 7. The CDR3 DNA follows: TGTGCCAGCAGGCCCCGACAGGGTCACACCGGGGAGCTGTTTTTT. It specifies CASRPRQGHTGELFF.

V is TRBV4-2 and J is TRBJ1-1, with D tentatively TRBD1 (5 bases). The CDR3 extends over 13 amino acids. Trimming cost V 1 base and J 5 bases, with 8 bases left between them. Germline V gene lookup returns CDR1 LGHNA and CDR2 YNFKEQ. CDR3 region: CASSQGQRTEAFF. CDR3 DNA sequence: TGTGCCAGCAGCCAAGGACAGAGAACTGAAGCTTTCTTT.

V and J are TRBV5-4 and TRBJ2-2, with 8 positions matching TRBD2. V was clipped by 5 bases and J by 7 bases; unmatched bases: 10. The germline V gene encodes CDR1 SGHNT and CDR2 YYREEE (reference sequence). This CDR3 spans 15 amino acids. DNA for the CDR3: TGTGCCAGCAGATTGCGGGAGGCCGGGGGCGGGGAGCTGTTTTTT. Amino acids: CASRLREAGGGELFF. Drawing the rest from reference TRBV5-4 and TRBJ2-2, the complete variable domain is ETGVTQSPTHLIKTRGQQVTLRCSSQSGHNTVSWYQQALGQGPQFIFQYYREEENGRGNFPPRFSGLQFPNYSSELNVNALELDDSALYLCASRLREAGGGELFFGEGSRLTVL.

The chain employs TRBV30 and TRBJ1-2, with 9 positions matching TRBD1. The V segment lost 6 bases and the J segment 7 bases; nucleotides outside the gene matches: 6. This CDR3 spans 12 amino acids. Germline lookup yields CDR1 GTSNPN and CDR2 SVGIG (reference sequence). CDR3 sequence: CACSRDRAGYTF. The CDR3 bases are TGTGCCTGTTCCAGGGACAGGGCTGGCTACACCTTC.

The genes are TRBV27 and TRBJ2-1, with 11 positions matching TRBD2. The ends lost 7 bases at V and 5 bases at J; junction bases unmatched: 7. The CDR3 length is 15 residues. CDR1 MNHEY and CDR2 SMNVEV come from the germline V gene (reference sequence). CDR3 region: CASTTGTSGHNEQFF. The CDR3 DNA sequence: TGTGCCAGCACCACCGGGACTAGCGGTCACAATGAGCAGTTCTTC.

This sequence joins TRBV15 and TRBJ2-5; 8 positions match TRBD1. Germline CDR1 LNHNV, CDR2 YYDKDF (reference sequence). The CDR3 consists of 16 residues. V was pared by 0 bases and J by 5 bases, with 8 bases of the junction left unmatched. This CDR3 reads CATSRDNRGSEETQYF. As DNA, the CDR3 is TGTGCCACCAGCAGAGATAACAGGGGGTCCGAGGAGACCCAGTACTTC.

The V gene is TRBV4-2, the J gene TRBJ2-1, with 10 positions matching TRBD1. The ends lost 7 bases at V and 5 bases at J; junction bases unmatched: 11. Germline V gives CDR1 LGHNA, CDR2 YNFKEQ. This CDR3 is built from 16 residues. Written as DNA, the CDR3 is TGTGCCAGCACGAGCACAGGGACAGGGGCTAACAATGAGCAGTTCTTC. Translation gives CASTSTGTGANNEQFF.

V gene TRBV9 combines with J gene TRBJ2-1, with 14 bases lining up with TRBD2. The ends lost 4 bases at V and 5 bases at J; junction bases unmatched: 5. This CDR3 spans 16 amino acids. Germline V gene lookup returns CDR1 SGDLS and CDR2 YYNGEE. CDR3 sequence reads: CASSLRLAGGNNEQFF. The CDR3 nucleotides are TGTGCCAGCAGCTTAAGACTAGCGGGAGGGAACAATGAGCAGTTCTTC.

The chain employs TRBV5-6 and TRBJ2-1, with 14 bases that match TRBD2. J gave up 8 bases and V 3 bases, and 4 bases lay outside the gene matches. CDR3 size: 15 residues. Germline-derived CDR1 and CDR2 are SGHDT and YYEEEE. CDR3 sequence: CASSSGLAGGDEQFF. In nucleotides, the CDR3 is TGTGCCAGCAGCTCCGGACTAGCGGGAGGAGATGAGCAGTTCTTC.

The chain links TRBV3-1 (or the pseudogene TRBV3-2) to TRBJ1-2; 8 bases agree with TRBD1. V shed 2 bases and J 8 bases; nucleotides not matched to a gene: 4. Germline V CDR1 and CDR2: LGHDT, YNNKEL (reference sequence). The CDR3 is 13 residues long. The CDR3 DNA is TGTGCCAGCAGCCAAAACAGGGACAGGGGCTACACCTTC. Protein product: CASSQNRDRGYTF.

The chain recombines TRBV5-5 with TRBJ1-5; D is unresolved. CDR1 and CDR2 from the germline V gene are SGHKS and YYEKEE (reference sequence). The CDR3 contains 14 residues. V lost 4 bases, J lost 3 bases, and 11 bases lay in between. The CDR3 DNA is TGTGCCAGCAGCGGAGACCCAGACAATCAGCCCCAGCATTTT. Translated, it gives CASSGDPDNQPQHF.

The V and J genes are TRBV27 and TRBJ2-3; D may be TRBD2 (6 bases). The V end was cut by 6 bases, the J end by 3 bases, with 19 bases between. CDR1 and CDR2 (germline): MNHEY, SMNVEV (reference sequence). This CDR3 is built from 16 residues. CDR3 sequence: CASSHRPGGTTDTQYF. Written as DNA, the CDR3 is TGTGCCAGCAGCCACCGACCTGGGGGGACTACAGATACGCAGTATTTT.

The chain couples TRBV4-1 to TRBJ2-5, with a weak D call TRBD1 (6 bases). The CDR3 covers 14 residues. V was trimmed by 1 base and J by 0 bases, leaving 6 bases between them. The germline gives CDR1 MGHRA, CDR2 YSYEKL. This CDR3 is CASSQGDNQETQYF. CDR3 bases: TGCGCCAGCAGCCAAGGGGACAACCAAGAGACCCAGTACTTC.

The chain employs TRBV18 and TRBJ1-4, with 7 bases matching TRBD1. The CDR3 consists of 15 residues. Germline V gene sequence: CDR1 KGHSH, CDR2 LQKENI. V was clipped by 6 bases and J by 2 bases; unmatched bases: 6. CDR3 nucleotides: TGTGCCAGCTCCCTTGAACAGGGGACTAATGAAAAACTGTTTTTT. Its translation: CASSLEQGTNEKLFF.

The CDR3 region has the DNA TGTGCCAGCAGCTTAACCGGGACACCGAACTATGGCTACACCTTC. Translated: CASSLTGTPNYGYTF. This chain connects TRBV7-3 to TRBJ1-2; tentative D call: TRBD1 (6 bases). Germline CDR1 is SGHTA and CDR2 is FQGTGA. Trimming shortened V by 0 bases and J by 2 bases, and 10 bases separated the two germline ends. The CDR3 is 15 residues long. Variable domain in full (rest from reference TRBV7-3 and TRBJ1-2): GAGVSQTPSNKVTEKGKYVELRCDPISGHTALYWYRQSLGQGPEFLIYFQGTGAADDSGLPNDRFFAVRPEGSVSTLKIQRTERGDSAVYLCASSLTGTPNYGYTFGSGTRLTVV.